The next 28 T cell receptor beta chains were all read from a single sample in a study of a mutant IDH1 vaccine in newly diagnosed glioma. Time point reported: week 23, last vaccination. Doses of 300 ug of mutant IDH1 20-mer peptide were given with topical imiquimod. Antigen specificity for these receptors is unknown. Profiling relied on immunoSEQ multiplex PCR, and the TCRdb table lists in-frame clones only, not all of them. The sample has tens of thousands of clones; about 81% are singletons. The sample here was PBMCs, taken from a glioma patient whose treatment included an IDH1 peptide vaccine. Source of these receptors: a woman aged 40 to 55 with glioma. Some clones in this sample may be carry-over from other donors' samples.

In this sample, this clone turned up once. The chain has TRBV7-8 and TRBJ1-3; no definite D call. Germline V gene lookup returns CDR1 SGHVS and CDR2 FQNEAQ. V shed 3 bases and J shed 4 bases, with 10 bases lying between them. The CDR3 length is 14 residues. The CDR3 nucleotides read TGTGCCAGCAGCTTTCCTTCCAGGGGAAACACCATATATTTT. Its translation is CASSFPSRGNTIYF.

This clone has only a few counts. The rearrangement joins TRBV19 to TRBJ1-2, with 7 positions matching TRBD1. The CDR3 is 14 residues long. Trimming removed 3 bases from V and 4 bases from J; junction bases left unmatched: 5. Germline V gene sequence: CDR1 LNHDA, CDR2 SQIVND (reference sequence). CDR3 sequence reads: CASSITGQTYGYTF. CDR3 bases: TGTGCCAGTAGTATCACGGGACAGACCTATGGCTACACCTTC.

The rearrangement links TRBV5-6 to TRBJ2-3, with 7 bases matching TRBD1. Germline V gene sequence: CDR1 SGHDT, CDR2 YYEEEE. This CDR3 comprises 13 residues. Trimming took 4 bases from V and 4 from J; bases not matched to a gene: 3. DNA for the CDR3: TGTGCCAGCAGCCGAGGGGGCCCAGATACGCAGTATTTT. This gives the protein CASSRGGPDTQYF.

This clone has just a few counts. This sequence joins TRBV29-1 and TRBJ2-1; tentatively, D is TRBD1 (7 bases). The germline V gene encodes CDR1 SQVTM and CDR2 ANQGSEA. Trimming pared 7 bases from V and 3 bases from J, leaving 10 bases between. The CDR3 length is 12 residues. The CDR3 nucleotides read TGCAGCGCGCAGGGGGGCTACAATGAGCAGTTCTTC. This gives the protein CSAQGGYNEQFF.

The V and J genes are TRBV14 and TRBJ1-2; D ambiguous. CDR1 is SGHDN, CDR2 FVKESK, per germline. Trimming removed 5 bases at V and 8 bases at J, with 18 bases between. This CDR3 comprises 14 residues. The CDR3 region has the DNA TGTGCCAGCAGCACTCCAGACACGGCTGGCGGCTACACCTTC. This translates into CASSTPDTAGGYTF.

The chain links TRBV30 to TRBJ2-4; D possibly corresponds to TRBD1 (5 bases). The CDR3 loop spans 11 amino acids. Between the trimmed V and J ends, which lost 3 bases and 9 bases, there was a span of 9 bases. The germline V gene encodes CDR1 GTSNPN and CDR2 SVGIG (reference sequence). The CDR3 nucleotides read TGTGCCTGGAGGGGAAGGGGCATTCAGTACTTC. Protein: CAWRGRGIQYF.

J is TRBJ2-1 and V is TRBV19; the D gene is possibly TRBD1 (5 bases). Trimming cost V 1 base and J 8 bases, with 18 bases left between them. Germline CDR1 and CDR2: LNHDA and SQIVND (reference sequence). This CDR3 has 16 residues. The CDR3 DNA sequence: TGTGCCAGTAGTATAGGAACAGGCCAGGTGGGCGATGAGCAGTTCTTC. It translates to CASSIGTGQVGDEQFF. Full variable domain (rest looked up from reference TRBV19 and TRBJ2-1): DGGITQSPKYLFRKEGQNVTLSCEQNLNHDAMYWYRQDPGQGLRLIYYSQIVNDFQKGDIAEGYSVSREKKESFPLTVTSAQKNPTAFYLCASSIGTGQVGDEQFFGPGTRLTVL.

This clone has a single count. V and J are TRBV29-1 and TRBJ2-1; tentative D call: TRBD2 (5 bases). The CDR3 contains 11 residues. Trimming cost V 4 bases and J 11 bases, with 12 bases left between them. The germline CDR1 and CDR2 sequences are SQVTM and ANQGSEA. The CDR3 loop is CSVVVDFKQFF. The CDR3 bases are TGCAGCGTTGTCGTGGACTTTAAGCAGTTCTTC.

The chain recombines TRBV2 with TRBJ1-1; 7 bases match TRBD1. The CDR3 has 14 residues. Looked up from germline, CDR1 is SNHLY and CDR2 is FYNNEI. Trimming cost V 5 bases and J 2 bases; bases outside gene matches: 5. The CDR3 loop reads CASSYRGQNTEAFF. CDR3 in DNA: TGTGCCAGCAGTTACAGGGGACAAAACACTGAAGCTTTCTTT.

The V call is TRBV5-1, the J call TRBJ2-4; no clear D. V dropped 1 base and J dropped 7 bases, with 3 bases sitting between them. The CDR3 is 11 amino acids. Germline assignment: CDR1 SGHRS and CDR2 YFSETQ. The chain's CDR3 is CASSLLNIQYF. CDR3 in DNA: TGCGCCAGCAGCTTGCTTAACATTCAGTACTTC.

J is TRBJ1-1 and V is TRBV27; TRBD1 matches 7 bases. Germline assignment: CDR1 MNHEY and CDR2 SMNVEV (reference sequence). J gave up 1 base and V 3 bases, and 2 bases lay outside the gene matches. CDR3 size: 14 residues. The DNA for the CDR3 is TGTGCCAGCAGTTTGGACAGGCAGAACACTGAAGCTTTCTTT. This gives the protein CASSLDRQNTEAFF.

The sample holds a few counts of this clone. The chain uses TRBV9 and TRBJ1-2; D might be TRBD1 (6 bases). V was clipped by 2 bases and J by 8 bases, with 25 bases between them. The CDR3 covers 17 residues. Germline assignment: CDR1 SGDLS and CDR2 YYNGEE. The CDR3 nucleotides read TGTGCCAGCAGCGTCTTAACCCCGCGAACAGGGAGGGACGGCTACACCTTC. It is translated as CASSVLTPRTGRDGYTF.

Concerning this clone: Within the sample, other DNA sequences also encode this same CDR3. The chain is built from TRBV30 and TRBJ1-5; D gene unclear. V gave up 0 bases and J gave up 3 bases, with 6 bases separating them. Germline CDR1 reads GTSNPN; CDR2 reads SVGIG (reference sequence). The CDR3 covers 13 residues. The CDR3 spells CAWSVAVNQPQHF. In DNA, the CDR3 is TGTGCCTGGAGTGTTGCAGTCAATCAGCCCCAGCATTTT.

This clone occurred a few times. This chain connects TRBV13 to TRBJ1-3; D is unresolved. V lost 0 bases and J 4 bases, leaving 10 bases between the germline ends. This CDR3 comprises 15 residues. Germline V lookup: CDR1 PRHDT, CDR2 FYEKMQ (reference sequence). CDR3: CASSLGPRPGNTIYF. CDR3 coding DNA: TGTGCCAGCAGCTTAGGGCCCCGCCCCGGAAACACCATATATTTT.

The chain links TRBV14 to TRBJ2-2, with no clear D. V lost 0 bases and J 5 bases, leaving 13 bases between the germline ends. The CDR3 totals 16 residues. Germline V gene data show CDR1 as SGHDN and CDR2 as FVKESK. The CDR3 region has the DNA TGTGCCAGCAGCCAAGAAGTGAGCCCAATTACCGGGGAGCTGTTTTTT. It yields the protein CASSQEVSPITGELFF.

The V and J genes are TRBV9 and TRBJ2-1, with a weak D call TRBD1 (6 bases). The CDR3 consists of 16 residues. V was trimmed by 0 bases and J by 1 base, leaving 11 bases between them. CDR1 and CDR2 (germline): SGDLS, YYNGEE. The CDR3 region has the DNA TGTGCCAGCAGCGTAGGTTTGGGGGCTTCCTACAATGAGCAGTTCTTC. Protein product: CASSVGLGASYNEQFF.

The gene calls are TRBV6-5 and TRBJ2-1; no firm D call. The germline V gene encodes CDR1 MNHEY and CDR2 SVGAGI. The V gene lost 0 bases and the J gene lost 10 bases, with 13 bases spanning the gap. The CDR3 runs 14 residues. The CDR3 loop reads CASSYSPISLEQFF. CDR3 nucleotide sequence: TGTGCCAGCAGTTACTCACCCATTAGCCTAGAGCAGTTCTTC.

This chain uses TRBV19 with TRBJ2-2; possible D gene TRBD2, 6 bases. The germline V and J ends were trimmed by 3 bases and 5 bases, with 16 bases remaining between them. Germline-derived CDR1 and CDR2 are LNHDA and SQIVND (reference sequence). The CDR3 runs 16 residues. CDR3 nucleotides: TGTGCCAGTAGTATGGGAGGAGGTCGGGGAACCGGGGAGCTGTTTTTT. Its translation: CASSMGGGRGTGELFF.

The genes are TRBV29-1 and TRBJ1-6, with D perhaps matching TRBD1 (5 bases). V dropped 6 bases and J dropped 7 bases, with 13 bases sitting between them. CDR3 length: 13 amino acids. CDR1 is SQVTM and CDR2 is ANQGSEA in the germline V gene. CDR3 coding DNA: TGCAGCGTGCGGGACGGTACCAATTCACCCCTCCACTTT. It specifies CSVRDGTNSPLHF.

The rearrangement joins TRBV9 to TRBJ2-7; 11 positions agree with TRBD2. V was clipped by 4 bases and J by 2 bases; unmatched bases: 2. The CDR3 is 14 amino acids. Germline CDR1 SGDLS, CDR2 YYNGEE. CDR3 DNA sequence: TGTGCCAGCAGCTCTAGCGGGGGGACCTACGAGCAGTACTTC. Translation gives CASSSSGGTYEQYF.

The gene calls are TRBV15 and TRBJ1-3; TRBD1 matches at 7 bases. Losses at the gene ends were 5 bases for V and 4 bases for J; bases not matched to a gene: 5. This CDR3 contains 14 residues. From germline, CDR1 is LNHNV and CDR2 YYDKDF (reference sequence). The CDR3 region has the DNA TGTGCCACCAGCCTGGGGACAGCCGGAAACACCATATATTTT. This translates into CATSLGTAGNTIYF.

The sample holds a few counts of this clone. This chain links TRBV29-1 with TRBJ2-5; possible D gene TRBD1, 5 bases. The CDR3 covers 13 residues. Germline CDR1 is SQVTM and CDR2 is ANQGSEA. V was pared by 3 bases and J by 5 bases, with 13 bases between. The chain's CDR3 is CSVDQGSRETQYF. The CDR3 DNA reads as TGCAGCGTTGACCAGGGATCGAGGGAGACCCAGTACTTC.

This clone appeared a few times. V usage is TRBV9 and J usage is TRBJ2-1; unclear D gene. Germline CDR1 and CDR2: SGDLS and YYNGEE. The CDR3 has 11 residues. V was clipped by 3 bases and J by 7 bases, with 5 bases between them. Here the CDR3 reads CASSARNEQFF. The CDR3 nucleotides read TGTGCCAGCAGCGCCAGAAATGAGCAGTTCTTC.

V usage is TRBV12-2 and J usage is TRBJ1-5. TRBV12-2 is described as a pseudogene. The CDR3 consists of 14 residues. The CDR3 here is CASRGSYSNQPQHF. DNA for the CDR3: TGTGCAAGTCGAGGCAGTTATAGCAATCAGCCCCAGCATTTT.

A single count supports this clone. V and J are TRBV2 and TRBJ2-5; TRBD2 might be the D (7 bases). Germline CDR1 reads SNHLY; CDR2 reads FYNNEI. The germline V and J ends were trimmed by 6 bases and 7 bases, with 18 bases remaining between them. The CDR3 runs to 14 residues. CDR3 DNA: TGTGCCAGCAGCCGGGGGGCCCGGGACGGGACCCAGTACTTC. Its translation: CASSRGARDGTQYF.

A single count supports this clone. The V call is TRBV5-6, the J call TRBJ2-7, with TRBD1 matching over 11 bases. This CDR3 is built from 15 residues. Losses at the gene ends were 4 bases for V and 2 bases for J; bases not matched to a gene: 5. Germline CDR1 is SGHDT and CDR2 is YYEEEE. The CDR3 DNA follows: TGTGCCAGCAGCACGGGGACAGGGGGGCCCTACGAGCAGTACTTC. Residues: CASSTGTGGPYEQYF.

The chain combines TRBV6-5 with TRBJ2-7; D assignment may be TRBD1 or TRBD2 (5 bases each). Trimming cost V 7 bases and J 2 bases, with 15 bases left between them. The CDR3 is made up of 14 amino acids. Germline CDR1 is MNHEY and CDR2 is SVGAGI. CDR3 sequence: CASIRARGAYEQYF. CDR3 DNA: TGTGCCAGCATCCGGGCGAGGGGCGCCTACGAGCAGTACTTC.

The J gene is TRBJ2-3, the V gene TRBV5-4, with 10 bases aligning to TRBD2. The CDR3 covers 16 residues. CDR1 is SGHNT and CDR2 is YYREEE in the germline V gene (reference sequence). Losses at the gene ends were 1 base for V and 1 base for J; bases not matched to a gene: 3. This chain's CDR3 is CASSLFTSGGTDTQYF. The CDR3 DNA follows: TGTGCCAGCAGCTTGTTTACTAGCGGGGGCACAGATACGCAGTATTTT.